This TCR beta chain was observed in a study of blood T cell repertoires in COVID-19. This CDR3 is built from 14 residues. Germline V gives CDR1 SEHNR, CDR2 FQNEAQ (reference sequence). The J segment lost 7 bases and the V segment lost 3 bases, leaving 5 bases of the junction unmatched. Per the authors' pipeline: Reference gene primer amplification gave nucleated cell count estimates. Profiling relied on immunoSEQ multiplex PCR, and the TCRdb table lists in-frame clones only, not all of them. V and J calls and clone size are copied from that table; D and trimming were computed from the DNA. This table holds around 62,000 clones, approximately 88% found once.

The chain joins TRBV7-9 to TRBJ2-1; 8 bases agree with TRBD2. The sequencing sample was made of peripheral blood. The sequence was obtained from a woman aged 55-70 years with acute or convalescent COVID-19. CDR3 loop: CASSFSGSINEQFF. The CDR3 DNA reads TGTGCCAGCAGCTTCAGCGGGAGCATAAATGAGCAGTTCTTC.